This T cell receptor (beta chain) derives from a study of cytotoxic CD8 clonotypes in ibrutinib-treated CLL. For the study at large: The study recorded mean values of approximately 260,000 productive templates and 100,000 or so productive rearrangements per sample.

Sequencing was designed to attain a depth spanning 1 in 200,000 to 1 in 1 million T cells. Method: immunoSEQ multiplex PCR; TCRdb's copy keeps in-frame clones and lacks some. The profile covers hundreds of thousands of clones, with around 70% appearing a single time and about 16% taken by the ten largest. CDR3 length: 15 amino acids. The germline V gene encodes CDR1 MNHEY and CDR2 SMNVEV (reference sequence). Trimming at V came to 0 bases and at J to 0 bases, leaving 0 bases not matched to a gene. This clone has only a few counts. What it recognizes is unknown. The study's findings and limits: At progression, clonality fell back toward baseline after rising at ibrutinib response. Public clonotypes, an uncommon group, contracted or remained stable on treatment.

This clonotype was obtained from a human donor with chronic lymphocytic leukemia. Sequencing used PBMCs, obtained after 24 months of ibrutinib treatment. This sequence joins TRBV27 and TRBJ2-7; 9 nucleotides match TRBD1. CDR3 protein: CASSLSQGASYEQYF. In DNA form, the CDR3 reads TGTGCCAGCAGTTTATCACAGGGGGCCTCCTACGAGCAGTACTTC.